A single sample is the source of the 5 T cell receptor beta chains below, sequenced in a study of cytomegalovirus exposure and HLA in healthy donors. The PCR made use of 60 Vbeta and 13 Jbeta primers. TCRdb's table, derived via immunoSEQ multiplex PCR, lists solely in-frame clones and lacks some. Here the sample spans about 110,000 clones, about an eighth being singletons. The sequencing sample was made of PBMCs. Every receptor here comes from a man in his forties in good health and CMV-seropositive.

In nucleotides, the CDR3 is TGCGCCAGCAGCTGGGGGGACAGGGACTTCTATGGCTACACCTTC. Its translation is CASSWGDRDFYGYTF. The chain recombines TRBV5-1 with TRBJ1-2; 9 bases map to TRBD1. Germline V gene sequence: CDR1 SGHRS, CDR2 YFSETQ. The V gene end was trimmed by 3 bases and the J gene end by 4 bases; junction bases not matched to a gene: 7. The CDR3 sequence is 15 residues long. Supplemented by reference TRBV5-1 and TRBJ1-2, the full variable domain reads KAGVTQTPRYLIKTRGQQVTLSCSPISGHRSVSWYQQTPGQGLQFLFEYFSETQRNKGNFPGRFSGRQFSNSRSEMNVSTLELGDSALYLCASSWGDRDFYGYTFGSGTRLTVV.

CDR3 in DNA: TGTGCCAGCAGTTTCTCGAGCAGGGTTTCGGAAGGCGAGCAGTACTTC. Translated, it gives CASSFSSRVSEGEQYF. This rearrangement joins TRBV6-6 to TRBJ2-7, with D possibly being TRBD1 (5 bases). Germline V gene lookup returns CDR1 MNHNY and CDR2 SVGAGI (reference sequence). The CDR3 is made up of 16 amino acids. Trimming took 4 bases from V and 6 from J, leaving 22 bases between them.

The chain is built from TRBV4-3 and TRBJ1-1; the D gene is possibly TRBD1 (6 bases). Trimming removed 0 bases at V and 1 base at J, with 9 bases between. Germline lookup yields CDR1 LGHNA and CDR2 YSLEER. The CDR3 runs 15 residues. In DNA form, the CDR3 reads TGCGCCAGCAGCCAAGAAACAGGGCGGAACACTGAAGCTTTCTTT. Its protein product is CASSQETGRNTEAFF.

There are a few counts of this clone. This chain connects TRBV19 to TRBJ1-5; unclear D gene. With 8 bases removed from V and 1 base from J, the gap between germline ends came to 24 bases. The CDR3 covers 18 residues. Germline V lookup: CDR1 LNHDA, CDR2 SQIVND (reference sequence). Written as DNA, the CDR3 is TGTGCCAGTGCCGGGTACTCCCGAGGAACGTGGAGCAATCAGCCCCAGCATTTT. The encoded protein is CASAGYSRGTWSNQPQHF.

The rearrangement joins TRBV9 to TRBJ2-5, with 11 positions matching TRBD2. J gave up 1 base and V 4 bases, and 3 bases lay outside the gene matches. Germline V gene sequence: CDR1 SGDLS, CDR2 YYNGEE. The CDR3 is 15 residues long. CDR3 region: CASSLLAGAQETQYF. The CDR3, as DNA: TGTGCCAGCAGCCTACTAGCGGGGGCCCAAGAGACCCAGTACTTC.